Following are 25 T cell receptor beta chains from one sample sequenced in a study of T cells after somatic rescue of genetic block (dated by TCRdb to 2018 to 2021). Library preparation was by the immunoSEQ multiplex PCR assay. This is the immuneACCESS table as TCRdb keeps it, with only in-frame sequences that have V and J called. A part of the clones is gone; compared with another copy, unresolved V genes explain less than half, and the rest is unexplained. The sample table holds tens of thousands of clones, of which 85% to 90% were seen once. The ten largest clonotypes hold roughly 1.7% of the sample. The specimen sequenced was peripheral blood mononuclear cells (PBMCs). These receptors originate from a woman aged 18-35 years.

CDR3 amino acids: CASSPQGDAEKLFF. CDR3 DNA sequence: TGTGCCAGCAGTCCTCAAGGGGACGCAGAAAAACTGTTTTTT. The chain combines TRBV25-1 with TRBJ1-4, with D perhaps TRBD1 (5 bases). This CDR3 region has 14 residues. Germline lookup yields CDR1 MGHDK and CDR2 SYGVNS. The ends were cut back, 5 bases at V and 8 bases at J, with 15 bases in the middle.

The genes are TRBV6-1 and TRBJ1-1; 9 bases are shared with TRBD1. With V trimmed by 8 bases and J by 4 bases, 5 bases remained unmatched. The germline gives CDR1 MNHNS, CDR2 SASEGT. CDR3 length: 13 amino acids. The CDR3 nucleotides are TGTGCCAGCGGGACAGGGAGGGCCACTGAAGCTTTCTTT. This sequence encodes CASGTGRATEAFF.

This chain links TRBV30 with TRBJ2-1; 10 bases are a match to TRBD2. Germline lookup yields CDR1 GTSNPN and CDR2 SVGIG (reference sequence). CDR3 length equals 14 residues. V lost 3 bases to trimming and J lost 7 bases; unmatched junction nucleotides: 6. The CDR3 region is CAWRRSSGSNEQFF. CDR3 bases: TGTGCCTGGAGAAGGTCTAGCGGGAGTAATGAGCAGTTCTTC.

The CDR3 DNA reads as TGTGCCAGTAGTATAGACCCCCCAGGGGTCGACAAAAACATTCAGTACTTC. Translation: CASSIDPPGVDKNIQYF. This chain joins TRBV19 and TRBJ2-4; weak D call: TRBD1 (6 bases). Germline assignment: CDR1 LNHDA and CDR2 SQIVND (reference sequence). This CDR3 has 17 residues. Trimming removed 0 bases from V and 3 bases from J, with 15 bases in between.

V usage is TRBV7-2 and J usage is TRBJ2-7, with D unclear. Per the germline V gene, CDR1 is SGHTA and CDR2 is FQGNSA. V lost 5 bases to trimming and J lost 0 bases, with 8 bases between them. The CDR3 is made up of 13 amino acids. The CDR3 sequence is CASSQFHSYEQYF. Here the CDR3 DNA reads TGTGCCAGCAGCCAGTTCCACTCCTACGAGCAGTACTTC.

CDR3 loop: CATSRDRLAGGVSYEQYF. The CDR3 region has the DNA TGTGCCACCAGCAGAGATAGACTAGCGGGAGGTGTGTCCTACGAGCAGTACTTC. The chain has TRBV15 and TRBJ2-7, with 13 nucleotides matching TRBD2. Germline CDR1 is LNHNV and CDR2 is YYDKDF (reference sequence). The CDR3 has 18 residues. After removal of 0 bases from V and 1 base from J, the junction contained 6 bases not matched to a gene. Together with reference TRBV15 and TRBJ2-7, the CDR3 gives the full variable domain: DAMVIQNPRYQVTQFGKPVTLSCSQTLNHNVMYWYQQKSSQAPKLLFHYYDKDFNNEADTPDNFQSRRPNTSFCFLDIRSPGLGDTAMYLCATSRDRLAGGVSYEQYFGPGTRLTVT.

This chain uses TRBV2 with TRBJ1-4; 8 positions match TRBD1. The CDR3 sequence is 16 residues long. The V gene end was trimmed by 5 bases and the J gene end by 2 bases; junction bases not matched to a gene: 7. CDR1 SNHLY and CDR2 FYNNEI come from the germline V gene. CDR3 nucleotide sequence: TGTGCCAGCAGTATGACAGGGGAAGGGACTAATGAAAAACTGTTTTTT. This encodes CASSMTGEGTNEKLFF. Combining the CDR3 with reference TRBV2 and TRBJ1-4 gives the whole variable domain EPEVTQTPSHQVTQMGQEVILRCVPISNHLYFYWYRQILGQKVEFLVSFYNNEISEKSEIFDDQFSVERPDGSNFTLKIRSTKLEDSAMYFCASSMTGEGTNEKLFFGSGTQLSVL.

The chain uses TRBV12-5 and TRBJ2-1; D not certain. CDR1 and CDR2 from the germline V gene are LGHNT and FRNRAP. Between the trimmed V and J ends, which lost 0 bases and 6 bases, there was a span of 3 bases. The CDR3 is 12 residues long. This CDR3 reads CASGLVGNEQFF. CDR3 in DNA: TGTGCTAGTGGTTTGGTAGGCAATGAGCAGTTCTTC.

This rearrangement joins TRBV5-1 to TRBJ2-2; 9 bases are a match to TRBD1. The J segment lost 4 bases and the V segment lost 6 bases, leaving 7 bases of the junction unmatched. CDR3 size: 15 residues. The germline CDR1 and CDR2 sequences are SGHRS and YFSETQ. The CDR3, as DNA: TGCGCCAGCAACAAGGGACAGGGCCTCACCGGGGAGCTGTTTTTT. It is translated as CASNKGQGLTGELFF.

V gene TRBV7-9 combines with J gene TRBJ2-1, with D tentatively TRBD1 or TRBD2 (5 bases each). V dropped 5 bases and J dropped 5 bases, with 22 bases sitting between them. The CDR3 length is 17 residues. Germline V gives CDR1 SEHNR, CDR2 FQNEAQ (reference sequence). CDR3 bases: TGTGCCAGCAGCACCCTACAGGAAACGGGACGGAACAATGAGCAGTTCTTC. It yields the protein CASSTLQETGRNNEQFF. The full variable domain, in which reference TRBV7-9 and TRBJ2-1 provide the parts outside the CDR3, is DTGVSQNPRHKITKRGQNVTFRCDPISEHNRLYWYRQTLGQGPEFLTYFQNEAQLEKSRLLSDRFSAERPKGSFSTLEIQRTEQGDSAMYLCASSTLQETGRNNEQFFGPGTRLTVL.

The CDR3 DNA follows: TGTGCCTGGAAAAGACAGGGAACGATGAACACTGAAGCTTTCTTT. Protein sequence: CAWKRQGTMNTEAFF. The chain recombines TRBV30 with TRBJ1-1; the match to TRBD1 covers 7 bases. The germline CDR1 and CDR2 sequences are GTSNPN and SVGIG (reference sequence). The CDR3 has 15 residues. The trim removed 4 bases at V and 0 bases at J, leaving 8 bases unmatched.

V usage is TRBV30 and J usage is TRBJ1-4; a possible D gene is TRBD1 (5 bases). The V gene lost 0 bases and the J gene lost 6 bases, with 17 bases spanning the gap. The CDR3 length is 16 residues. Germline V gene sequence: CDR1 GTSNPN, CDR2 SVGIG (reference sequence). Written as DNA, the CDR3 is TGTGCCTGGAGTGTACATAGAGGGGCCGGAGATGAAAAACTGTTTTTT. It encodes CAWSVHRGAGDEKLFF.

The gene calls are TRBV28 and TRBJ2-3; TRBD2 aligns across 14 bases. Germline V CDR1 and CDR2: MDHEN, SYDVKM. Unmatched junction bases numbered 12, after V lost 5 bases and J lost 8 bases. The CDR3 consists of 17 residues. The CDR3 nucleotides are TGTGCCAGCAGTACCATTGGACTAGCGGGAGGCGGAGGTACGCAGTATTTT. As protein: CASSTIGLAGGGGTQYF.

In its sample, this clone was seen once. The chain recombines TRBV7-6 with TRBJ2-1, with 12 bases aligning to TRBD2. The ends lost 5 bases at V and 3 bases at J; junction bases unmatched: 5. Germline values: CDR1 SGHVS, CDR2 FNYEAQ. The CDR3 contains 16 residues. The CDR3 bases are TGTGCCAGCAGCCCCCGGACTAGCGGGGTCTACAATGAGCAGTTCTTC. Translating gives CASSPRTSGVYNEQFF. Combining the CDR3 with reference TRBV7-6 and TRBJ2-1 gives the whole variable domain GAGVSQSPRYKVTKRGQDVALRCDPISGHVSLYWYRQALGQGPEFLTYFNYEAQQDKSGLPNDRFSAERPEGSISTLTIQRTEQRDSAMYRCASSPRTSGVYNEQFFGPGTRLTVL.

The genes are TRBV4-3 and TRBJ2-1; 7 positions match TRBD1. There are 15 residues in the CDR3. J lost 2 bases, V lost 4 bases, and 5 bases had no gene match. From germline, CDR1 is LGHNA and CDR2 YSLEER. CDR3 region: CASSRGTETYNEQFF. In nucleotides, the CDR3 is TGCGCCAGCAGCCGAGGGACAGAGACCTACAATGAGCAGTTCTTC.

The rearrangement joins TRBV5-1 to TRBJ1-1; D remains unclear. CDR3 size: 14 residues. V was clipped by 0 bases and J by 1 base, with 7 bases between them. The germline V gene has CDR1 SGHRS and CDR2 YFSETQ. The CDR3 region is CASSLGHPNTEAFF. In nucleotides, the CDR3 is TGCGCCAGCAGCTTGGGACACCCGAACACTGAAGCTTTCTTT. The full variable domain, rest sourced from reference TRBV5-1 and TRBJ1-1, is KAGVTQTPRYLIKTRGQQVTLSCSPISGHRSVSWYQQTPGQGLQFLFEYFSETQRNKGNFPGRFSGRQFSNSRSEMNVSTLELGDSALYLCASSLGHPNTEAFFGQGTRLTVV.

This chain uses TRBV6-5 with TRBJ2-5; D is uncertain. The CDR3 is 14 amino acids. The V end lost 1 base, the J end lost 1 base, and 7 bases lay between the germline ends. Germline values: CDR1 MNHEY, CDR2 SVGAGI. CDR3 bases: TGTGCCAGCAGTTACTGGGTGGGCCAAGAGACCCAGTACTTC. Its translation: CASSYWVGQETQYF.

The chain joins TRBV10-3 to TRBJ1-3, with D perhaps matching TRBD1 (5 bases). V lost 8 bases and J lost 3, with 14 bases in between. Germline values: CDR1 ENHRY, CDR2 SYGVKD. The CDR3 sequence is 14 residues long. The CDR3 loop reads CAIASGGIGNTIYF. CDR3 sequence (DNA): TGTGCCATCGCCAGTGGGGGTATTGGAAACACCATATATTTT.

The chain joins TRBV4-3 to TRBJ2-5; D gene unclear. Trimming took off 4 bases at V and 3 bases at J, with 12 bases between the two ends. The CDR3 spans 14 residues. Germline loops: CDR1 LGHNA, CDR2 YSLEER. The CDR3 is CASSLGTAKETQYF. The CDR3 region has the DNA TGCGCCAGCAGCCTCGGTACGGCAAAAGAGACCCAGTACTTC.

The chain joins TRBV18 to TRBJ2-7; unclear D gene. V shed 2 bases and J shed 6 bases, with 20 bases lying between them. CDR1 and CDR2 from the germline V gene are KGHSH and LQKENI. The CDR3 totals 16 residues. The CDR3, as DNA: TGTGCCAGCTCACCAAAGAAGGTAGCCGTCGCCATCGAGCAGTACTTC. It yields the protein CASSPKKVAVAIEQYF.

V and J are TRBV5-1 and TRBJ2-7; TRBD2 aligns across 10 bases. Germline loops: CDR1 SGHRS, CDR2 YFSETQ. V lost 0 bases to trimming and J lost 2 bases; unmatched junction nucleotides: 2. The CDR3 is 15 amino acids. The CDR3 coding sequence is TGCGCCAGCAGCTTGGGACTAGCGGGCACCTACGAGCAGTACTTC. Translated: CASSLGLAGTYEQYF.

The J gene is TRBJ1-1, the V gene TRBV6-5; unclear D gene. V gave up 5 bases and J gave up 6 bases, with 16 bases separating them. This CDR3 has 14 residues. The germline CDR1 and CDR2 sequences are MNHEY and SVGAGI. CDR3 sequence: CASSPRTASSEAFF. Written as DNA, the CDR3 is TGTGCCAGCAGTCCACGGACGGCGTCCTCTGAAGCTTTCTTT.

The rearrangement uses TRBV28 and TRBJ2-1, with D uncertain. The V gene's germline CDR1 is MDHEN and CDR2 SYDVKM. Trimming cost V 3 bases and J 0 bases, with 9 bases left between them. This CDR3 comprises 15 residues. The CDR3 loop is CASSFPSSSYNEQFF. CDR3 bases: TGTGCCAGCAGTTTCCCCTCCTCCTCCTACAATGAGCAGTTCTTC. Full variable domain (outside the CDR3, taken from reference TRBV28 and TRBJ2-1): DVKVTQSSRYLVKRTGEKVFLECVQDMDHENMFWYRQDPGLGLRLIYFSYDVKMKEKGDIPEGYSVSREKKERFSLILESASTNQTSMYLCASSFPSSSYNEQFFGPGTRLTVL.

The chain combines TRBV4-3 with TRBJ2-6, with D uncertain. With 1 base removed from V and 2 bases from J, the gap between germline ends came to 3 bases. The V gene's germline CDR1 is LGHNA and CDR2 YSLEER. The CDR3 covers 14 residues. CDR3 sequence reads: CASSQVTGANVLTF. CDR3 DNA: TGCGCCAGCAGCCAAGTGACTGGGGCCAACGTCCTGACTTTC.

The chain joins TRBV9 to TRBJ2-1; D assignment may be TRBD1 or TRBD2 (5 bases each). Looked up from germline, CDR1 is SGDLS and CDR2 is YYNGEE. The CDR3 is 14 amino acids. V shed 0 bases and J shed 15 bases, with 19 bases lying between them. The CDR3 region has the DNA TGTGCCAGCAGCGTAGATTGGGGGAGCGGACAACGGTTCTTC. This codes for CASSVDWGSGQRFF. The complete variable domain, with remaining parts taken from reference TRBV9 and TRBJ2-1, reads DSGVTQTPKHLITATGQRVTLRCSPRSGDLSVYWYQQSLDQGLQFLIQYYNGEERAKGNILERFSAQQFPDLHSELNLSSLELGDSALYFCASSVDWGSGQRFFGPGTRLTVL.